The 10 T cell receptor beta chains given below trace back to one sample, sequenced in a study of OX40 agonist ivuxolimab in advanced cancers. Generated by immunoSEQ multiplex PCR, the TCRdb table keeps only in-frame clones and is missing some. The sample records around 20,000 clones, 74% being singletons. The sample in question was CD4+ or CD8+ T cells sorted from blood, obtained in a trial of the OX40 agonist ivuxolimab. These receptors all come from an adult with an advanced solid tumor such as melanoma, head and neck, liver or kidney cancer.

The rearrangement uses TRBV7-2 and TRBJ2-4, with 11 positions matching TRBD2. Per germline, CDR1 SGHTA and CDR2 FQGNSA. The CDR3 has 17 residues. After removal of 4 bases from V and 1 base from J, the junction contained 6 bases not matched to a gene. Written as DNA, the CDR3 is TGTGCCAGCAGCTGGCTAGCGGGAGGCGGGGCCAAAAACATTCAGTACTTC. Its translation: CASSWLAGGGAKNIQYF.

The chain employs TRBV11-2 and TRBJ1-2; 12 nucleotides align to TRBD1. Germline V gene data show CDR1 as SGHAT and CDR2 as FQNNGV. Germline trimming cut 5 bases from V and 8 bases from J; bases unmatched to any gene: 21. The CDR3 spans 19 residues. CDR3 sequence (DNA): TGTGCCAGCAGCCCGATCCGGGACAGGGGGCATATAACGAATTCGGGCTACACCTTC. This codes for CASSPIRDRGHITNSGYTF.

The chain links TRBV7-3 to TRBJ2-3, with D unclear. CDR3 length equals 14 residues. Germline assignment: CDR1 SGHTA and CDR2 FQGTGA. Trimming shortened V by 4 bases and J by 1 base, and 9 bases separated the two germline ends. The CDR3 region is CASSSGGGTDTQYF. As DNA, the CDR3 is TGTGCCAGCAGCTCCGGTGGGGGCACAGATACGCAGTATTTT. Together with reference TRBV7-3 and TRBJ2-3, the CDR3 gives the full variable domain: GAGVSQTPSNKVTEKGKYVELRCDPISGHTALYWYRQSLGQGPEFLIYFQGTGAADDSGLPNDRFFAVRPEGSVSTLKIQRTERGDSAVYLCASSSGGGTDTQYFGPGTRLTVL.

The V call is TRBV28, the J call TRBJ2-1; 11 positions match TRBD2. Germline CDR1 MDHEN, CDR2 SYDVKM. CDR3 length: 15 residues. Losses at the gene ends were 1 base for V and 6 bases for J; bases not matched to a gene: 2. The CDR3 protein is CASSLLAGGLNEQFF. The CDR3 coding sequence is TGTGCCAGCAGTTTATTAGCGGGAGGGCTCAATGAGCAGTTCTTC.

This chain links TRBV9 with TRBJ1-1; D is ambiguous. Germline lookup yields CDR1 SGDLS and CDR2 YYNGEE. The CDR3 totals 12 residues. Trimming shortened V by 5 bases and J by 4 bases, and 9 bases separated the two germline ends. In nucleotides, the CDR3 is TGTGCCAGCAGTGAACCGACCACTGAAGCTTTCTTT. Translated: CASSEPTTEAFF.

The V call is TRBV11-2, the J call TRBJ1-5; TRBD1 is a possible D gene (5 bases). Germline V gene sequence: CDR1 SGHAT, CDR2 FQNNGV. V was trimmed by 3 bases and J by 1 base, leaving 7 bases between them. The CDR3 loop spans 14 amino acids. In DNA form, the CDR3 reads TGTGCCAGCAGCTTGGAGGGGAGCAATCAGCCCCAGCATTTT. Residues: CASSLEGSNQPQHF.

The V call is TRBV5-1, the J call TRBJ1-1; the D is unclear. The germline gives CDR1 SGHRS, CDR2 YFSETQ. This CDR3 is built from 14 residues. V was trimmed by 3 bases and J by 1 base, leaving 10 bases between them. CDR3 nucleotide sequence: TGCGCCAGCAGCTCCTTGATCCAGAACACTGAAGCTTTCTTT. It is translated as CASSSLIQNTEAFF.

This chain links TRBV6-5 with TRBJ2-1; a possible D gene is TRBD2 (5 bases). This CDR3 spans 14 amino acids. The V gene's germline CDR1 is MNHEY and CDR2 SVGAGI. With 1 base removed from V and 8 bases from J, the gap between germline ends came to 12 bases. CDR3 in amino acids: CASSYYEAEDEQFF. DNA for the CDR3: TGTGCCAGCAGTTACTACGAGGCGGAGGATGAGCAGTTCTTC.

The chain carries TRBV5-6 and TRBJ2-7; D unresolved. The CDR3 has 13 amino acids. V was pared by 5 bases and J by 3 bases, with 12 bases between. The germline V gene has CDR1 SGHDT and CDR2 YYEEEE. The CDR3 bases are TGTGCCAGCAGTCCGACCAGTCACTACGAGCAGTACTTC. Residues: CASSPTSHYEQYF.

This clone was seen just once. CDR3 DNA sequence: TGTGCCAGCAGCTCGATAGCGGGACCCTACAATGAGCAGTTCTTC. Protein: CASSSIAGPYNEQFF. The rearrangement links TRBV7-2 to TRBJ2-1, with 8 bases fitting TRBD2. The germline V gene has CDR1 SGHTA and CDR2 FQGNSA. This CDR3 spans 15 amino acids. Trimming cost V 4 bases and J 2 bases; bases outside gene matches: 4.